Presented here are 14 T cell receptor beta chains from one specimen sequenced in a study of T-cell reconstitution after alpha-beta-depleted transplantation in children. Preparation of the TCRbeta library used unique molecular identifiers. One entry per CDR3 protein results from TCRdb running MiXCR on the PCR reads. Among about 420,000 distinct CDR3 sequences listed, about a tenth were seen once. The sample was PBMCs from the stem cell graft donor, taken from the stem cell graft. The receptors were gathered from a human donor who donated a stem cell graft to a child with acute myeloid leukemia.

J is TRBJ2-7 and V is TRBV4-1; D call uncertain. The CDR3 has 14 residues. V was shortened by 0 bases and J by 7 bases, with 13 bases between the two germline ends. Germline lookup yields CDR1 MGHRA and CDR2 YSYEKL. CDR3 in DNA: TGCGCCAGCAGCCAAGAAGTGGAAGGGTTTGAGCAGTACTTC. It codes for CASSQEVEGFEQYF.

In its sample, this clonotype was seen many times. The DNA for the CDR3 is TGTGCCAGCAGTCCTCGACTAGCAGATACGCAGTATTTT. This codes for CASSPRLADTQYF. The rearrangement joins TRBV6-5 to TRBJ2-3; TRBD2 is a possible D gene (6 bases). The CDR3 sequence is 13 residues long. V lost 5 bases and J lost 4, with 10 bases in between. Germline-derived CDR1 and CDR2 are MNHEY and SVGAGI.

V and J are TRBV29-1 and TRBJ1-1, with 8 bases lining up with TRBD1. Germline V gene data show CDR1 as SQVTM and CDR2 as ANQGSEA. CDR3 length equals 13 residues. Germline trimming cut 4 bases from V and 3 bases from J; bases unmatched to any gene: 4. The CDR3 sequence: CSVVSTGDTEAFF. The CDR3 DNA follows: TGCAGCGTTGTATCGACAGGGGACACTGAAGCTTTCTTT.

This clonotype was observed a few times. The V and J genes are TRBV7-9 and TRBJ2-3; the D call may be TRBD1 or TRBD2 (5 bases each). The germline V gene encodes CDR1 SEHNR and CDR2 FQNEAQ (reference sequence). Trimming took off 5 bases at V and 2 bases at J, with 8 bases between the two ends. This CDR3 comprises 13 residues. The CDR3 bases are TGTGCCAGCAGCGCCGGGACCACAGATACGCAGTATTTT. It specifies CASSAGTTDTQYF.

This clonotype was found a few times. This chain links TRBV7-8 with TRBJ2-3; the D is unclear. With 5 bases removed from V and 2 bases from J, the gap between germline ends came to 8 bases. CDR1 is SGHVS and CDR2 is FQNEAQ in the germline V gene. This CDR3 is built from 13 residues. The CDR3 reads CASSPLPTDTQYF. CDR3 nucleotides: TGTGCCAGCAGCCCTCTTCCCACAGATACGCAGTATTTT.

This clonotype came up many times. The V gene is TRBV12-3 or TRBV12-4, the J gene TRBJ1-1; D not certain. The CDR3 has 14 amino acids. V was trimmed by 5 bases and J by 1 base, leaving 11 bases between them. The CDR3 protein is CASSPGLSNTEAFF. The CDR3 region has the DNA TGTGCCAGCAGTCCAGGACTCTCGAACACTGAAGCTTTCTTT.

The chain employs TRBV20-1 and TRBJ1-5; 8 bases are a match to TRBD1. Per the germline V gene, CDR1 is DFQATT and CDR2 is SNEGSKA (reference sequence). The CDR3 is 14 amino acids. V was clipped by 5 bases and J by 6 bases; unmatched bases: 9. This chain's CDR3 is CSAGKDRAGQPQHF. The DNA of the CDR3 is TGCAGTGCTGGGAAGGACAGGGCGGGTCAGCCCCAGCATTTT.

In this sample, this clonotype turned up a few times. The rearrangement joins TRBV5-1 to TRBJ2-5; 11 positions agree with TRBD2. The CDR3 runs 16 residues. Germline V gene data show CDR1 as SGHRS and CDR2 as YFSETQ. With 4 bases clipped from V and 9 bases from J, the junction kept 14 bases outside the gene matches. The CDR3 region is CASSETSGALGRAQYF. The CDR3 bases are TGCGCCAGCAGCGAGACTAGCGGGGCCCTAGGGAGGGCCCAGTACTTC.

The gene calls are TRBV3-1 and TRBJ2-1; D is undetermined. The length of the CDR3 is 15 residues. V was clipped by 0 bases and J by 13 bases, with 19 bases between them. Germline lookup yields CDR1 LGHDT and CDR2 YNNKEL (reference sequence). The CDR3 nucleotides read TGTGCCAGCAGCCAAGACCAACAACGAGCAGAAAATCAGTTCTTC. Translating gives CASSQDQQRAENQFF.

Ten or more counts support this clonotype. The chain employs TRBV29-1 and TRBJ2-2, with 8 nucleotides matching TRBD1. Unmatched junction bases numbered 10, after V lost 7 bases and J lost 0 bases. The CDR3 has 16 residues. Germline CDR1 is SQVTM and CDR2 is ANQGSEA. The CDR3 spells CSARARQGPNTGELFF. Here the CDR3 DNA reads TGCAGCGCCCGAGCGCGACAGGGGCCGAACACCGGGGAGCTGTTTTTT.

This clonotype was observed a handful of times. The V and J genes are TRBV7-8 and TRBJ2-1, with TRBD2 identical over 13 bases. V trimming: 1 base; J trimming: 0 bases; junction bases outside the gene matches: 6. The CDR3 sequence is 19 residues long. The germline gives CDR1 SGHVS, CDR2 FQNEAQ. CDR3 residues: CASSLGWTSGGSSYNEQFF. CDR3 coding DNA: TGTGCCAGCAGCTTAGGTTGGACTAGCGGGGGAAGCTCCTACAATGAGCAGTTCTTC.

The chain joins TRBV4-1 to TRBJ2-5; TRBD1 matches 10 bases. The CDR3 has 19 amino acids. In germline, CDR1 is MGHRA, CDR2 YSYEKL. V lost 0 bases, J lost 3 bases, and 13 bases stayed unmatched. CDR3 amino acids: CASSQEVPRTGQGEETQYF. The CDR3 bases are TGCGCCAGCAGCCAAGAAGTGCCACGAACTGGACAGGGGGAAGAGACCCAGTACTTC.

CDR3 residues: CASSVRVRHEKLFF. The DNA of the CDR3 is TGTGCCAGCAGCGTCAGAGTACGACATGAAAAACTGTTTTTT. The V call is TRBV7-2, the J call TRBJ1-4; D remains unclear. The CDR3 contains 14 residues. V lost 5 bases and J lost 6, with 13 bases in between. Germline loops: CDR1 SGHTA, CDR2 FQGNSA.

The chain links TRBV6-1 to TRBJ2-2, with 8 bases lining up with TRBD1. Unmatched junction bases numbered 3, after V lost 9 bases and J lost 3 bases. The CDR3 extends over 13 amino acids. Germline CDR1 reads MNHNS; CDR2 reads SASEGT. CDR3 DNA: TGTGCCAGTGACAGGGGAGACACCGGGGAGCTGTTTTTT. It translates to CASDRGDTGELFF.